Sequencing of this TCR beta chain was carried out in a study of T cells in Graves' hyperthyroidism and ophthalmopathy (dated by TCRdb to the late 2010s). Notes on the research overall: Peripheral blood was sampled at the time of initial diagnosis, prior to any treatment. The study also compared thyroid tissue and blood T-cell repertoires from five or six Graves' hyperthyroidism patients. Once sampling was done, hyperthyroidism patients were given methimazole at a starting dose of 30 mg daily, whereas ophthalmopathy patients were given high-dose intravenous methylprednisolone. The paper describes TCR Vbeta CDR3 sequencing of 135 peripheral blood samples, made up of about 41 ophthalmopathy patients, 70 to 80 hyperthyroidism patients and about 17 progressor patients. For training and testing, the 80 to 100 patients in the discovery cohort were randomly divided in a 7:3 ratio. An independent validation cohort of around 20 hyperthyroidism patients and approximately 16 patients who later progressed to ophthalmopathy tested prospective prediction of ophthalmopathy. TCR V-J signatures able to tell the groups apart were searched for in a discovery cohort of 95 or so patients, of whom roughly 42 had Graves' ophthalmopathy and 55 to 60 had stable Graves' hyperthyroidism. Broad study findings and their caveats: Blood samples also contained most of the expanded thyroid clonotypes (frequency above 0.001), which suggests that blood repertoires may reflect thyroid immune responses. In cross-validation, a model built on a 13 V-J signature told ophthalmopathy apart from stable hyperthyroidism with over 85% sensitivity and roughly 81% specificity, and in testing the same model reached 80%/75%. In validation, the model predicted progression to ophthalmopathy with 65% to 71% sensitivity and about 73% specificity, a median of 6.5 months before onset. Sample size was not statistically predetermined, and investigators were not blinded to group allocation.

Of note for this clonotype: Its antigen specificity is not known. No much larger clonotype is one base removed from it; base qualities were not supplied.

Moderately to severely active disease, a Clinical Activity Score of at least 3, a NOSPECS grade of at least 4, and a duration under 3 months were present in ophthalmopathy patients. Exclusion was applied to patients with uncontrolled infections, other autoimmune diseases, pregnancy or lactation. Clinical symptoms, serum thyroxine and TRAb, thyroid ultrasound, and orbital computed tomography formed the basis for the diagnoses. Ficoll-Paque density gradient centrifugation was used to isolate PBMCs from 8 to 10 ml of fresh peripheral blood. Total RNA was extracted using Trizol reagent, and RNA quality was assessed on an Agilent 2100 Bioanalyzer. Amplification of TCR beta CDR3 regions was carried out from RNA transcripts. The first round of RT-PCR for the TCR CDR3 was performed with the HTBI primer set and the Qiagen OneStep RT-PCR kit. Libraries were constructed in a second round of multiplex PCR, after which size selection and purification were carried out. Sequencing of the libraries was done on an Illumina HiSeq2000 using paired-end 100 bp reads. In the paper's pipeline: SOAPnuke was used to process the raw data, removing reads that contained adapters or uncalled bases, had a mean Phred below 15, or lacked an exact match to the constant primer or identifier. High-quality paired reads were merged using COPE v1.2.5, and each unique nucleotide sequence was defined as a clonotype. Clonotypes were aligned to IMGT TRBV, TRBD and TRBJ reference segments using MiTCR v1.1. The analysis included only V-J combinations with a frequency above 0.0001, which together covered around 99% of the repertoires. The TCS score was defined as F50 (clonal expansion) divided by E x V (chaos), with BLOSUM62-based TCRdist calculated between CDR3 peptides within each V-J. Welch's t-statistics and random forest reduced 500 to 650 V-J features to under 15, which were used in a naive Bayes classifier (R e1071). TCRdb itself trimmed the public reads at Q25 with fastp, ran MiXCR and retained productive beta chains. Identical CDR3 proteins give one entry, which carries the most common genes and DNA. None of the V and J calls come from the authors' own analysis; TCRdb made them. The sample records about 600,000 distinct CDR3 sequences, 14% of which are singletons. The top ten clones comprise about 7% of the sample.

Relative to germline, V is 2 bases shorter and J is 2 bases shorter, with 10 bases between their ends. Counted from cysteine to phenylalanine, this CDR3 has 15 amino acids. Just the 45-base CDR3 DNA is kept, in frame starting at base 1. According to the germline V gene, CDR1 reads MNHEY and CDR2 reads SVGEGT. The material sequenced was blood. The receptor chain draws on TRBV6-2 or TRBV6-3 and TRBJ2-1, with the D gene too uncertain to name. The clonotype was recovered from a woman aged 18-30 years with Graves' ophthalmopathy. The CDR3 loop reads CASSYRADPYNEQFF. The DNA is TGTGCCAGCAGTTACAGGGCGGACCCCTACAATGAGCAGTTCTTC.